Presented here are 17 T cell receptor beta chains from one specimen sequenced in a study of CD8+CD57+ T cells in acquired aplastic anemia. TCR beta VDJ and CDR3 were profiled, and genomic DNA was the template. TCRdb reprocessed the reads via MiXCR and lists one record per CDR3 protein. This sample has about 400,000 distinct CDR3 sequences, with approximately 70% found just once. Sequencing was done on a sample of sorted CD4+, CD8+, or CD8+CD57+ T cells (not recorded which) from PBMCs. The source of these receptors is a human donor in good health, serving as a control.

This clonotype appeared many times. CDR3 loop: CASSLEAANTEAFF. For the CDR3, the DNA is TGTGCCAGCAGCTTAGAGGCAGCCAACACTGAAGCTTTCTTT. The V and J genes are TRBV7-2 and TRBJ1-1; D call uncertain. Per germline, CDR1 SGHTA and CDR2 FQGNSA. V was clipped by 1 base and J by 2 bases, with 8 bases between them. The CDR3 is 14 amino acids.

A word on this clonotype: This CDR3 fails to terminate in the conserved phenylalanine or tryptophan, so it likely reflects a read error. It is unclear where the CDR3 begins or ends on the DNA, so no DNA is shown, and the CDR3 is as TCRdb lists it. V gene TRBV9 combines with J gene TRBJ1-6; the table's D call, TRBD1, was not checked against the DNA. The CDR3 extends over 13 residues, inclusive of both ends. The germline V gene has CDR1 SGDLS and CDR2 YYNGEE. This chain's CDR3 is CASSPNYGTVITV.

As to this clonotype: The conserved final phenylalanine or tryptophan is absent from the CDR3, which likely points to a read error. It is unclear where the CDR3 begins or ends on the DNA, so no DNA is shown, and the CDR3 is as TCRdb lists it. The J gene is TRBJ1-1, the V gene TRBV24-1. The germline gives CDR1 KGHDR, CDR2 SFDVKD. The CDR3 numbers 13 amino acids, ends counted. The CDR3 sequence is CATSETTASEAPS.

This chain joins TRBV20-1 and TRBJ1-5; no reliable D call. Trimming removed 4 bases from V and 5 bases from J, with 21 bases in between. Germline CDR1 is DFQATT and CDR2 is SNEGSKA (reference sequence). The CDR3 sequence is 16 residues long. CDR3 DNA: TGCAGTGCTACGCCGGACCGTGAATACGAGGATCAGCCCCAGCATTTT. Its translation is CSATPDREYEDQPQHF.

This clonotype was counted many times. One junction end disagrees with the germline gene, perhaps due to a read error. As DNA, the CDR3 is TGTGCCCGGAGGGACAGTCAAAACACTGAAGCTTTCTTT. Its translation: CARRDSQNTEAFF. The chain is built from TRBV30 and TRBJ1-1; 7 nucleotides line up with TRBD1. CDR1 is GTSNPN and CDR2 is SVGIG in the germline V gene (reference sequence). The CDR3 loop spans 13 amino acids.

The table lists this clonotype with a count of one. V usage is TRBV11-2 and J usage is TRBJ2-1; D is uncertain. Trimming left V 2 bases short and J 10 bases short, with 9 bases between. Per germline, CDR1 SGHAT and CDR2 FQNNGV. This CDR3 has 12 amino acids. CDR3 DNA sequence: TGTGCCAGCAGCTTATCACAGAGGGAGCAGTTCTTC. Amino acid sequence: CASSLSQREQFF.

The chain couples TRBV6-1 to TRBJ1-6; tentative D call: TRBD1 (5 bases). Trimming stripped 7 bases from V and 6 bases from J, with 13 bases between. The CDR3 length is 14 residues. The germline CDR1 and CDR2 sequences are MNHNS and SASEGT. The CDR3 coding sequence is TGTGCCAGCAAGGTGCAGGGTCGTAATTCACCCCTCCACTTT. It is translated as CASKVQGRNSPLHF.

This CDR3 is CSADHRQETQYF. Here the CDR3 DNA reads TGCAGTGCCGACCACCGTCAAGAGACCCAGTACTTC. The chain uses TRBV20-1 and TRBJ2-5, with D unclear. Trimming took 6 bases from V and 2 from J, leaving 10 bases between them. This CDR3 region has 12 residues. The germline CDR1 and CDR2 sequences are DFQATT and SNEGSKA (reference sequence).

A single count supports this clonotype. Likely a read error: the CDR3 ends without its conserved phenylalanine or tryptophan. No DNA is shown, since the ends of the CDR3 on it are uncertain; the CDR3 is the one TCRdb lists. The gene calls are TRBV7-6 and TRBJ2-5; the table's D call of TRBD2 was not tested on the DNA. Germline V gene sequence: CDR1 SGHVS, CDR2 FNYEAQ. The CDR3 has 13 amino acids, counting both end residues. The CDR3 loop reads CASSDGLPETLNI.

This clonotype was seen many times. The chain combines TRBV7-3 with TRBJ1-2, with 7 bases matching TRBD1. V lost 3 bases to trimming and J lost 6 bases; unmatched junction nucleotides: 4. The CDR3 runs 13 residues. CDR1 and CDR2 (germline): SGHTA, FQGTGA. CDR3 coding DNA: TGTGCCAGCAGCTTCCGGACAGGCAATGGCTACACCTTC. This translates into CASSFRTGNGYTF. Looking up the rest from reference TRBV7-3 and TRBJ1-2 gives the full variable domain: GAGVSQTPSNKVTEKGKYVELRCDPISGHTALYWYRQSLGQGPEFLIYFQGTGAADDSGLPNDRFFAVRPEGSVSTLKIQRTERGDSAVYLCASSFRTGNGYTFGSGTRLTVV.

This clonotype occurred a few times. A junction end diverges from the germline sequence, so it may reflect a read error. This chain connects TRBV18 to TRBJ2-2, with D perhaps TRBD2 (5 bases). Germline V lookup: CDR1 KGHSH, CDR2 LQKENI. This CDR3 has 14 amino acids. CDR3 bases: TGTGCCAGCTCAGTATTACTAGACACCAGGGAGCTGTTTTTT. Protein: CASSVLLDTRELFF.

The rearrangement links TRBV7-2 to TRBJ2-5; 11 bases map to TRBD2. The trim removed 9 bases at V and 4 bases at J, leaving 16 bases unmatched. From germline, CDR1 is SGHTA and CDR2 FQGNSA. This CDR3 is 17 amino acids long. The CDR3 reads CASSDSIAGGPGETQYF. The CDR3 DNA reads as TGTGCCAGTAGCGACAGTATAGCGGGGGGGCCCGGAGAGACCCAGTACTTC.

This sequence joins TRBV7-2 and TRBJ2-1; 9 bases are shared with TRBD2. V dropped 4 bases and J dropped 10; count of bases not matched to a gene: 11. The CDR3 spans 15 residues. CDR1 and CDR2 (germline): SGHTA, FQGNSA. CDR3 protein: CASSSVAGGQREQFF. CDR3 bases: TGTGCCAGCAGCTCCGTTGCGGGGGGGCAGCGAGAGCAGTTCTTC.

This chain links TRBV12-3 or TRBV12-4 with TRBJ2-1; TRBD2 matches 9 bases. This CDR3 is 16 amino acids long. V lost 10 bases to trimming and J lost 6 bases; unmatched junction nucleotides: 16. As DNA, the CDR3 is TGTGCCACCCGCCGCGGGGGGGGGCACCTCAGCAATGAGCAGTTCTTC. Protein: CATRRGGGHLSNEQFF.

Notes on this clonotype: A read error may produce the germline difference seen at one junction end. The V gene is TRBV5-1, the J gene TRBJ2-7, with D perhaps matching TRBD2 (5 bases). The germline V gene has CDR1 SGHRS and CDR2 YFSETQ. The CDR3 runs to 14 residues. For the CDR3, the DNA is TGTGCCAGCAGCTTGGGCAGGCCGGACTCCGAGCAGTACTTC. It codes for CASSLGRPDSEQYF.

DNA for the CDR3: TGCAGTGAGAGGAGGTTCGACTCCTACGAGCAGTACTTC. It encodes CSERRFDSYEQYF. V usage is TRBV20-1 and J usage is TRBJ2-7, with D possibly TRBD2 on 5 matching bases. This CDR3 region has 13 residues. Germline V gene lookup returns CDR1 DFQATT and CDR2 SNEGSKA (reference sequence). The V end was cut by 7 bases, the J end by 0 bases, with 13 bases between.

The chain's CDR3 is CASSLRGQGKLEETF. For the CDR3, the DNA is TGTGCCAGCAGCTTAAGGGGACAGGGGAAACTTGAAGAGACCTTC. The chain employs TRBV7-2 and TRBJ1-2; 10 nucleotides agree with TRBD1. From germline, CDR1 is SGHTA and CDR2 FQGNSA. The V segment lost 2 bases and the J segment 14 bases; nucleotides outside the gene matches: 14. This CDR3 contains 15 residues.